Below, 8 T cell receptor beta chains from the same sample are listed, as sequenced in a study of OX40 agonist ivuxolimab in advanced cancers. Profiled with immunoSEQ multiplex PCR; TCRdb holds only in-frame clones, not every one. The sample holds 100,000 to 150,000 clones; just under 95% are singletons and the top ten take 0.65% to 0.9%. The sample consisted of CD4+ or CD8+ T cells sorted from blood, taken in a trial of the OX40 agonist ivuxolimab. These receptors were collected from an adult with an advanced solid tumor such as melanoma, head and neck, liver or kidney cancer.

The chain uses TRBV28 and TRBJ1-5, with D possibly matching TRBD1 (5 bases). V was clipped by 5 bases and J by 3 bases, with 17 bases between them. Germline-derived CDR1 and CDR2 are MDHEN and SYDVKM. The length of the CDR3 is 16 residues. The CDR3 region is CASSPAGTTDNQPQHF. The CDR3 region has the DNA TGTGCCAGCAGTCCGGCGGGGACGACGGACAATCAGCCCCAGCATTTT.

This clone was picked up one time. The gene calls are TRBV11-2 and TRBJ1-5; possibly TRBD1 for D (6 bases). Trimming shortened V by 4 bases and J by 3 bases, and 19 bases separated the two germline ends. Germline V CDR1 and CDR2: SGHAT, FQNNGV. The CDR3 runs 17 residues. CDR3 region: CASSWGRAGAPNQPQHF. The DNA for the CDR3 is TGTGCCAGCAGCTGGGGACGGGCAGGGGCCCCCAATCAGCCCCAGCATTTT.

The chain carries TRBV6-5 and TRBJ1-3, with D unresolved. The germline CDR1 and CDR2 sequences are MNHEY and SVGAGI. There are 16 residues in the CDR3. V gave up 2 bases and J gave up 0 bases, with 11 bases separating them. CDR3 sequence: CASSYGGSLSGNTIYF. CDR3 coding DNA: TGTGCCAGCAGTTACGGCGGTTCCCTCTCTGGAAACACCATATATTTT.

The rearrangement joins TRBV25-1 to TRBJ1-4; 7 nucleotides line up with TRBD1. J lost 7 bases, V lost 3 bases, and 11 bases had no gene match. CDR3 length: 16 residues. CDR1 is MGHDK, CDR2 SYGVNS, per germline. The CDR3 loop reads CASSEHQGGSVEKLFF. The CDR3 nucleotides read TGTGCCAGCAGTGAGCACCAGGGGGGATCGGTTGAAAAACTGTTTTTT.

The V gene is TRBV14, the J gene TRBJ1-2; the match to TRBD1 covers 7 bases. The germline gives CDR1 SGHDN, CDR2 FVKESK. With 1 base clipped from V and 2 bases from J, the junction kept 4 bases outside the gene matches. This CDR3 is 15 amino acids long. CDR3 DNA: TGTGCCAGCAGCCAAGGTTGGGACAGCAACTATGGCTACACCTTC. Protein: CASSQGWDSNYGYTF.

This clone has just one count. CDR3 protein: CSVEDLGKGGETQYF. DNA of the CDR3: TGCAGCGTTGAAGATCTTGGGAAGGGGGGTGAGACCCAGTACTTC. V and J are TRBV29-1 and TRBJ2-5; either TRBD1 or TRBD2 may fit D (6 bases each). Germline CDR1 SQVTM, CDR2 ANQGSEA. CDR3 size: 15 residues. Between the trimmed V and J ends, which lost 0 bases and 5 bases, there was a span of 16 bases.

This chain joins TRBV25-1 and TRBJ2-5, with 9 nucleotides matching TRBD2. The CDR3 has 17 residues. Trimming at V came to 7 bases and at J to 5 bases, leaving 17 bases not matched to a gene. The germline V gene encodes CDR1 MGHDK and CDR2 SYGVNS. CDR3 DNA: TGTGCCAGCACACCTAAGCCCAGCGCGGGAGGGCGCGAGACCCAGTACTTC. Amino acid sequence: CASTPKPSAGGRETQYF.

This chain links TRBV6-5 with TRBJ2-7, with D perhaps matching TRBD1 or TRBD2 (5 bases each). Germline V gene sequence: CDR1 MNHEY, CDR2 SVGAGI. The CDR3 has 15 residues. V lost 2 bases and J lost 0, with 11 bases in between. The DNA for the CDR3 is TGTGCCAGCAGTTACCAATCTGGGGGCTCCTACGAGCAGTACTTC. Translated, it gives CASSYQSGGSYEQYF.